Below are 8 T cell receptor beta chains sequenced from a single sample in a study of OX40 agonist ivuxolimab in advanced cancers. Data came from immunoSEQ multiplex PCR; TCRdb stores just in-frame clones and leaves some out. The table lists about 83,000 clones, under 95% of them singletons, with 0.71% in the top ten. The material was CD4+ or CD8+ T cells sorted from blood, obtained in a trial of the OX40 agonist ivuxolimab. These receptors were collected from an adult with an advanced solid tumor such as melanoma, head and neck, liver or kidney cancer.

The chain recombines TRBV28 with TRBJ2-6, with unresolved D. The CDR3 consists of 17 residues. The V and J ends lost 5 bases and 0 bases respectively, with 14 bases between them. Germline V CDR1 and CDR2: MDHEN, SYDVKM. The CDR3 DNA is TGTGCCAGCAGTACCCCGAGCCCCTCCTCTGGGGCCAACGTCCTGACTTTC. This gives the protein CASSTPSPSSGANVLTF. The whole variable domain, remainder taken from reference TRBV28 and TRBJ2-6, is DVKVTQSSRYLVKRTGEKVFLECVQDMDHENMFWYRQDPGLGLRLIYFSYDVKMKEKGDIPEGYSVSREKKERFSLILESASTNQTSMYLCASSTPSPSSGANVLTFGAGSRLTVL.

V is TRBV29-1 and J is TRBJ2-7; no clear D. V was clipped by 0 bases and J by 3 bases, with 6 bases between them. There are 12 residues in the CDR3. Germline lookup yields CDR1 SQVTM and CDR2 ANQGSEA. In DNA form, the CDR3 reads TGCAGCGTTGAAGAGGGCGGCTACGAGCAGTACTTC. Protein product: CSVEEGGYEQYF.

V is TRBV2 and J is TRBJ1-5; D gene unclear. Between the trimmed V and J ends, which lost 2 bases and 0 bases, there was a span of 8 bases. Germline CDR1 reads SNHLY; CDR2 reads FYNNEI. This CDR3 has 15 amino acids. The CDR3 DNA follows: TGTGCCAGCAGTGAATCAGAGTATAGCAATCAGCCCCAGCATTTT. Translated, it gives CASSESEYSNQPQHF.

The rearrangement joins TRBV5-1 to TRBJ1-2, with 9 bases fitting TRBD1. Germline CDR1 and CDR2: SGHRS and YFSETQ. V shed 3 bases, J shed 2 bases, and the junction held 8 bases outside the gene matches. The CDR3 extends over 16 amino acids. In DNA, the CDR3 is TGCGCCAGCAGCTCCGGGTCCGGGACAGGGAACTATGGCTACACCTTC. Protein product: CASSSGSGTGNYGYTF.

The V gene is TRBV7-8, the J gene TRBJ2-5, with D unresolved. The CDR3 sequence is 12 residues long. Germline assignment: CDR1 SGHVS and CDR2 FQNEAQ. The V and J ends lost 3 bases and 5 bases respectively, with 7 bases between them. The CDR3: CASSFSLETQYF. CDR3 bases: TGTGCCAGCAGCTTCAGTTTGGAGACCCAGTACTTC.

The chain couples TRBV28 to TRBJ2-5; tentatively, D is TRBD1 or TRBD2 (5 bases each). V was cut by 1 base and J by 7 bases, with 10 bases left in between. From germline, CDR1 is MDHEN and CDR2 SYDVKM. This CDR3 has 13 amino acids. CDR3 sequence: CASSLFGAGTQYF. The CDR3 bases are TGTGCCAGCAGTTTATTCGGGGCTGGGACCCAGTACTTC. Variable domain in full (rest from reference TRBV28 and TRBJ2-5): DVKVTQSSRYLVKRTGEKVFLECVQDMDHENMFWYRQDPGLGLRLIYFSYDVKMKEKGDIPEGYSVSREKKERFSLILESASTNQTSMYLCASSLFGAGTQYFGPGTRLLVL.

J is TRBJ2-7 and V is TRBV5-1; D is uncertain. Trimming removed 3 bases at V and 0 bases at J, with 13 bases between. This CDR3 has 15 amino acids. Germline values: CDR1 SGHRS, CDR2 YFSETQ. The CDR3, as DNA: TGCGCCAGCAGCTCGGAAGGCACCTACTCCTACGAGCAGTACTTC. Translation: CASSSEGTYSYEQYF.

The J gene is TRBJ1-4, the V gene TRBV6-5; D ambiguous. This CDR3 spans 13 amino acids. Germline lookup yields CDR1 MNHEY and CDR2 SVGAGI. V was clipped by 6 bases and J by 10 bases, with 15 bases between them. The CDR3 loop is CASSTQRLGKLFF. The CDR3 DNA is TGTGCCAGCAGCACCCAAAGACTGGGAAAACTGTTTTTT.